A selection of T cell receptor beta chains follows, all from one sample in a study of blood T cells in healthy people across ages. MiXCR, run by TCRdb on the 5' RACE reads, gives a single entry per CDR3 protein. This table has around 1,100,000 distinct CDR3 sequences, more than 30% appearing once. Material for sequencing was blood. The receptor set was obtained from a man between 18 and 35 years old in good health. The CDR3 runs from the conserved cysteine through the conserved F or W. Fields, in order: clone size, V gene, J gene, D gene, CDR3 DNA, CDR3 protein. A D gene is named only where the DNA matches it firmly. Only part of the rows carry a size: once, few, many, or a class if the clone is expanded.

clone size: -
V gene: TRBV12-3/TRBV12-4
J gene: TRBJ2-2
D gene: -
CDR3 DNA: TGTGCCGGCAGTTTTAGCAGGTCCGGGGAGCTGTTTTTT
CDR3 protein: CAGSFSRSGELFF

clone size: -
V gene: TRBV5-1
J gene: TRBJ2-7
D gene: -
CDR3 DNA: TGCGCCAGCAGCTTGGAACCACCATACAATGAGCAGTACTTC
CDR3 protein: CASSLEPPYNEQYF

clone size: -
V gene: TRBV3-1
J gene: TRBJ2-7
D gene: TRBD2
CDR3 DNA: TGTGCCAGCAGCCCGTCAACCGGGACTAGCGGGTACGAGCAGTACTTC
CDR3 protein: CASSPSTGTSGYEQYF

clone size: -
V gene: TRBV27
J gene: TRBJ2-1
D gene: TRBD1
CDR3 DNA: TGTGCCAGCAGTTTACTAGGGACAGGGTTTGATCGGAATGAGCAGTTCTTC
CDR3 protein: CASSLLGTGFDRNEQFF

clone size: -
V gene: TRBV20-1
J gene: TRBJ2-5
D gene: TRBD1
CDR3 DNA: TGCAGTGCTAGGGGACAGATGGCAGAGACCCAGTACTTC
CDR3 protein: CSARGQMAETQYF

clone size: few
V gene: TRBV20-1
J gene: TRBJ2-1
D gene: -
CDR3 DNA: TGCAGTGCTAAGGGGTTTTACAATGAGCAGTTCTTC
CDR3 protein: CSAKGFYNEQFF

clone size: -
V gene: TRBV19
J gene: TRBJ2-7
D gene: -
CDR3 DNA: TGTGCCAGTAGTATGTTCGCTTTTGTTGACGAGCAGTACTTC
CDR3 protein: CASSMFAFVDEQYF

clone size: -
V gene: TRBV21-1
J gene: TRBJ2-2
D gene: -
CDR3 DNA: TGTGCCAGCAGCAAAGCACACCCGGGACACTTGAACACCGGGGAGCTGTTTTTT
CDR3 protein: CASSKAHPGHLNTGELFF

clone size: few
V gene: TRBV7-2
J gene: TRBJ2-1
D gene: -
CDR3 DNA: TGTGCCAGCAGCTTAGATATCGGGGAGCAGTTCTTC
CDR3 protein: CASSLDIGEQFF

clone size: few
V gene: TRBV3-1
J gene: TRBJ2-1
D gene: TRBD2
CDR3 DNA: TGTGCCAGCAGCCAAGATGATCTAGCGGGGGCCTACAATGAGCAGTTCTTC
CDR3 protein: CASSQDDLAGAYNEQFF

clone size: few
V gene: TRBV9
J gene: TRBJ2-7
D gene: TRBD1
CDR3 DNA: TGTGCCAGCAGCGTACGAGGACAGGGGGCTTACGAGCAGTACTTC
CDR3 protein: CASSVRGQGAYEQYF

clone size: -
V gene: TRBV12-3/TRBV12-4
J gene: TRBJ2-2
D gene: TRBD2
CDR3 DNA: TGTGCCAGCAAAGCGGGGACCAACACCGGGGGGCTGTTTTTT
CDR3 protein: CASKAGTNTGGLFF

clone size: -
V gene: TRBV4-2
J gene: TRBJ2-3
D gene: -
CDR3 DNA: TGTGCCAGCTCCCGCAAACTTACAGATACGCAGTATTTT
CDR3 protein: CASSRKLTDTQYF

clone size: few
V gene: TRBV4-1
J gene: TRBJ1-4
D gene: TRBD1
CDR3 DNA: TGCGCCAGCAGCCGAACCAGGACAGGGCCATCAACTAATGAAAAACTGTTTTTT
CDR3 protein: CASSRTRTGPSTNEKLFF

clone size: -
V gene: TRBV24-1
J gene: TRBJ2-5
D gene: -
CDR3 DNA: TGTGCCACCAGTGATGACCTGGAGACCCAGTACTTC
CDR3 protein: CATSDDLETQYF

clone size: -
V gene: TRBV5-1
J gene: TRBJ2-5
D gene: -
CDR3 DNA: TGCGCCAGCAGCTTCGACAGTCAGCTCTCCGGGCAGTACTTC
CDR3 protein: CASSFDSQLSGQYF

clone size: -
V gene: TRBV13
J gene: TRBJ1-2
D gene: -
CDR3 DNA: TGTGCCAGCAGATTAGTGTTGTCGGGGGCTCGTTCCGGCTACACCTTC
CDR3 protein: CASRLVLSGARSGYTF

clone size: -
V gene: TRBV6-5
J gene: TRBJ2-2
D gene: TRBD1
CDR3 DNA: TGTGCCAGCAGTTACCCACCGGGACAGGGATACACCGGGGAGCTGTTTTTT
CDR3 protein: CASSYPPGQGYTGELFF

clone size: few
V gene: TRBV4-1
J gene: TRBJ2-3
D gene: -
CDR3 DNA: TGCGCCAGCAGCCAAGGGAACAGGGATGCAGATACGCAGTATTTT
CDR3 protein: CASSQGNRDADTQYF

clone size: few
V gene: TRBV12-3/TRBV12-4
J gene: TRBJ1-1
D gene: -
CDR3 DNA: TGTGCCAGCAGTTTAACGGTGACTGAAGCTTTCTTT
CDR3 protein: CASSLTVTEAFF

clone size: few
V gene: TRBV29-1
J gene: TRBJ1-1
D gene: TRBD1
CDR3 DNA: TGCAGCGTCGACAGGGGGCTGAACACTGAAGCTTTCTTT
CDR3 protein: CSVDRGLNTEAFF

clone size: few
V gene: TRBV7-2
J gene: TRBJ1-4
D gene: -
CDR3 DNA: TGTGCCAGCAGCTCTCGACAGGACGAAAAACTGTTTTTT
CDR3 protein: CASSSRQDEKLFF

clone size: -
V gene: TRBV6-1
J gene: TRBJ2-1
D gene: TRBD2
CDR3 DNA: TGTGCCAGCAGTGAAAGGATTGTGAGCGGGGGGGCCTACGAGCAGTTCTTC
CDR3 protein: CASSERIVSGGAYEQFF

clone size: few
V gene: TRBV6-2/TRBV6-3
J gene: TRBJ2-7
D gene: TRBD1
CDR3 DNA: TGTGCCAGCAATTTCCTACCGACAGGGCGCAGGGAACGGCCCTCCTACGAGCAGTACTTC
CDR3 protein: CASNFLPTGRRERPSYEQYF

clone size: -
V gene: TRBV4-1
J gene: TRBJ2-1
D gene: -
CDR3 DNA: TGCACCAGCAGCCAATCGAGGGGGGGTAGGAATGAGCAGTTCTTC
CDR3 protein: CTSSQSRGGRNEQFF

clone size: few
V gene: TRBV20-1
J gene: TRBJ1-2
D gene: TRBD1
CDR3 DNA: TGCAGTGCCACCTTACAGGGGTTAAACTATGGCTACACCTTC
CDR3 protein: CSATLQGLNYGYTF

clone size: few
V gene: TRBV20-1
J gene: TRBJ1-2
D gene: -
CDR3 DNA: TGCAGTGCTAGAGATCGGACCCACTATGGCTACACCTTC
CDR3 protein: CSARDRTHYGYTF

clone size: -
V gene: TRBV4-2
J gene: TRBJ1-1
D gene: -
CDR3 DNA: TGTGCCAGCAGCCAAGGAGGTGGGGGAGAAGCTTTCTTT
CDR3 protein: CASSQGGGGEAFF

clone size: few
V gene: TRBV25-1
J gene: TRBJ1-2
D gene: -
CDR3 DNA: TGTGCCAGCAGTGAAGGAGGGGTATTCTACTATGGCTACACCTTC
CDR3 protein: CASSEGGVFYYGYTF

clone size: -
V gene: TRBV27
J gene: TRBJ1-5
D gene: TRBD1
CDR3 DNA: TGTGCCAGCAGTTTGTCGCAGGGGGCAGGGCAGCCCCAGCATTTT
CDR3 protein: CASSLSQGAGQPQHF

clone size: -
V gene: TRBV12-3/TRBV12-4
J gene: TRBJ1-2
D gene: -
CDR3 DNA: TGTGCCAGCAGTCTAATGGGTACGTCCAACTATGGCTACACCTTC
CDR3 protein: CASSLMGTSNYGYTF

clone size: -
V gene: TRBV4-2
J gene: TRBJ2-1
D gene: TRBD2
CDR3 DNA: TGTGCCAGCAGCCAGTCCCACGGGACTAGCGGCTACAATGAGCAGTTCTTC
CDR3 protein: CASSQSHGTSGYNEQFF

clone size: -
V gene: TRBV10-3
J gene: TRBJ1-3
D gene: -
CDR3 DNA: TGTGCCATCATTCCTTCTGGAAACACCATATATTTT
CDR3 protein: CAIIPSGNTIYF

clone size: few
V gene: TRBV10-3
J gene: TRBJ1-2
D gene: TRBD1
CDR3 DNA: TGTGCCATCAGTGGACCAGGGGGCTCTCCCTACACCTTC
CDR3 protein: CAISGPGGSPYTF

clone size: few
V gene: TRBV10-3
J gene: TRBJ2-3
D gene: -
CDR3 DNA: TGTGCCATCAGTGAGCGGGACACTCCCCCCGATACGCAGTATTTT
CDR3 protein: CAISERDTPPDTQYF

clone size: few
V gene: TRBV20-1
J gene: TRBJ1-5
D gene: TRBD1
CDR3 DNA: TGCAGTGCAAAACAGGGGGCGCGTCTCGCAGGTCAGCCCCAGCATTTT
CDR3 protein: CSAKQGARLAGQPQHF

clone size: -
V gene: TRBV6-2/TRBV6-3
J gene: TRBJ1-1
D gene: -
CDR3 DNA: TGTGCCAGCAGTTTGACAGTATTTGGCACTGAAGCTTTCTTT
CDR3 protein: CASSLTVFGTEAFF

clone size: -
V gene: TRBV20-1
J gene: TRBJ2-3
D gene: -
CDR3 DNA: TGCAGTGCTAAATCGACAGATACGCAGTATTTT
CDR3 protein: CSAKSTDTQYF

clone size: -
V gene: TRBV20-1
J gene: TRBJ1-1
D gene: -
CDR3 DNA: TGCAGTGCTAGAGCAGGGGAAAGTAACACTGAAGCTTTCTTT
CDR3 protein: CSARAGESNTEAFF

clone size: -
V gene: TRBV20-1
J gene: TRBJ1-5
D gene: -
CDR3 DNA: TGCAGTGCTGGGTCAGGGAGAGGTCAGCCCCAGCATTTT
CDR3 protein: CSAGSGRGQPQHF

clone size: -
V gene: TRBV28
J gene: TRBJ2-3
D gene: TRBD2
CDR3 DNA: TGTGCCAGCAGTCCAGAGGCTAGCGGCTTGAGCACAGATACGCAGTATTTT
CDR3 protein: CASSPEASGLSTDTQYF

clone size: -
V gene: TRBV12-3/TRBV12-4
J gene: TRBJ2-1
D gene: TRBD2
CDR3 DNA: TGTGCCAGCTCCTTTTCCCAGGGACTAGCGGGGGGCAAGAACTCCTACAATGAGCAGTTCTTC
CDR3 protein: CASSFSQGLAGGKNSYNEQFF

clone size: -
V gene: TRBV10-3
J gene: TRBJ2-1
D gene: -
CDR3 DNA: TGTGCCATCAGGCCCGCTCTACCCGGTAGCAATGAGCAGTTCTTC
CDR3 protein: CAIRPALPGSNEQFF

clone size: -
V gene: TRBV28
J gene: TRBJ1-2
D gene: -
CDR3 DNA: TGTGCCAGCAGTTTTGGACGGGCCCGGTATGGCTACACCTTC
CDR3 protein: CASSFGRARYGYTF

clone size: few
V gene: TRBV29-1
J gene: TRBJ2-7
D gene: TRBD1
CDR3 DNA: TGCAGCGTCGCGAAACTAGCCGGGACAGGGGACGAGCAGTACTTC
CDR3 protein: CSVAKLAGTGDEQYF